The 29 T cell receptor beta chains below come from one sample, sequenced in a study of cytomegalovirus exposure and HLA in healthy donors. In the PCR, 60 Vbeta and 13 Jbeta primers were used. The repertoire was sequenced with immunoSEQ multiplex PCR; TCRdb's copy has only in-frame clones and lacks some. The repertoire holds under 200,000 clones, 75% to 85% seen once, with about 2.2% in the top ten. Input material: PBMCs. The receptors here all came from a woman aged 45-65 years in good health and CMV-seronegative.

This chain uses TRBV10-1 with TRBJ1-1, with 7 bases lining up with TRBD1. Germline V CDR1 and CDR2: WNHNN, SYGVQD (reference sequence). V shed 4 bases, J shed 10 bases, and the junction held 12 bases outside the gene matches. This CDR3 comprises 14 residues. The CDR3 protein is CASSAGRGQGRAFF. In nucleotides, the CDR3 is TGCGCCAGCAGTGCCGGGAGGGGGCAAGGAAGAGCTTTCTTT.

This chain connects TRBV19 to TRBJ1-2; D possibly corresponds to TRBD1 (6 bases). The V gene lost 4 bases and the J gene lost 0 bases, with 15 bases spanning the gap. The CDR3 length is 16 residues. Germline V CDR1 and CDR2: LNHDA, SQIVND (reference sequence). CDR3 nucleotide sequence: TGTGCCAGTAGTACCCAAAACAGGGCTACTAACTATGGCTACACCTTC. Protein sequence: CASSTQNRATNYGYTF.

This chain connects TRBV18 to TRBJ2-2, with D tentatively TRBD2 (5 bases). This CDR3 spans 15 amino acids. V gave up 4 bases and J gave up 7 bases, with 16 bases separating them. CDR1 is KGHSH, CDR2 LQKENI, per germline. Written as DNA, the CDR3 is TGTGCCAGCTCACGCGGGTTTGAGGAGCTCGGGGAGCTGTTTTTT. The encoded protein is CASSRGFEELGELFF.

The V call is TRBV29-1, the J call TRBJ2-6, with TRBD2 identical over 9 bases. Per the germline V gene, CDR1 is SQVTM and CDR2 is ANQGSEA. V lost 3 bases and J lost 3; bases outside the gene matches: 9. The CDR3 consists of 17 residues. The CDR3 DNA follows: TGCAGCGTTGAGTTGGCAGCGGGAGGTTTTGGGGCCAACGTCCTGACTTTC. It specifies CSVELAAGGFGANVLTF.

This chain links TRBV15 with TRBJ1-6; perhaps TRBD1 as D (6 bases). Per the germline V gene, CDR1 is LNHNV and CDR2 is YYDKDF (reference sequence). Trimming cost V 2 bases and J 7 bases, with 15 bases left between them. There are 16 residues in the CDR3. Written as DNA, the CDR3 is TGTGCCACCAGCAGATCCCGGGACACCGGGAATTCACCCCTCCACTTT. It codes for CATSRSRDTGNSPLHF. Full variable domain (rest looked up from reference TRBV15 and TRBJ1-6): DAMVIQNPRYQVTQFGKPVTLSCSQTLNHNVMYWYQQKSSQAPKLLFHYYDKDFNNEADTPDNFQSRRPNTSFCFLDIRSPGLGDTAMYLCATSRSRDTGNSPLHFGNGTRLTVT.

The V and J genes are TRBV28 and TRBJ1-4; a weak D match, TRBD1 (5 bases). Trimming shortened V by 7 bases and J by 8 bases, and 17 bases separated the two germline ends. Germline lookup yields CDR1 MDHEN and CDR2 SYDVKM. The CDR3 contains 14 residues. The CDR3, as DNA: TGTGCCAGCACCACCCGATTGCGGGGGGAAAAACTGTTTTTT. Protein: CASTTRLRGEKLFF.

The chain carries TRBV18 and TRBJ1-5; 7 bases map to TRBD1. V dropped 3 bases and J dropped 3; count of bases not matched to a gene: 2. The CDR3 is made up of 14 amino acids. In germline, CDR1 is KGHSH, CDR2 LQKENI. Written as DNA, the CDR3 is TGTGCCAGCTCACCGGGACAGTTCAATCAGCCCCAGCATTTT. It codes for CASSPGQFNQPQHF.

This clone has only one observation. The chain combines TRBV4-3 with TRBJ1-1; D not certain. Trimming took off 1 base at V and 4 bases at J, with 7 bases between the two ends. There are 13 residues in the CDR3. Germline-derived CDR1 and CDR2 are LGHNA and YSLEER. The CDR3 region has the DNA TGCGCCAGCAGCCAAGGAGGAAGCACTGAAGCTTTCTTT. Its translation: CASSQGGSTEAFF.

The V gene is TRBV5-1, the J gene TRBJ1-1; D might be TRBD1 (5 bases). CDR1 and CDR2 (germline): SGHRS, YFSETQ. Deletions cut 4 bases from V and 3 bases from J, with 19 bases between. The CDR3 runs to 16 residues. In nucleotides, the CDR3 is TGCGCCAGCAGCGCACTTTCAGGGCTAGAGGACACTGAAGCTTTCTTT. Protein: CASSALSGLEDTEAFF.

The chain carries TRBV19 and TRBJ2-1; TRBD2 aligns across 11 bases. The CDR3 sequence is 15 residues long. The ends lost 5 bases at V and 10 bases at J; junction bases unmatched: 10. Germline V gene lookup returns CDR1 LNHDA and CDR2 SQIVND (reference sequence). For the CDR3, the DNA is TGTGCCAGTAGTCCCAATAGCGGGAGGGCCGGCGAGCAGTTCTTC. Translation gives CASSPNSGRAGEQFF.

Comments on this clone: One end of the junction does not line up with germline, which may come from a read error. The CDR3 here is CTWSALAGGYNEQFF. Here the CDR3 DNA reads TGTACCTGGAGTGCACTAGCGGGGGGTTACAATGAGCAGTTCTTC. The chain carries TRBV30 and TRBJ2-1; 12 nucleotides match TRBD2. CDR3 length: 15 amino acids. CDR1 and CDR2 from the germline V gene are GTSNPN and SVGIG (reference sequence). Drawing the rest from reference TRBV30 and TRBJ2-1, the complete variable domain is SQTIHQWPATLVQPVGSPLSLECTVEGTSNPNLYWYRQAAGRGLQLLFYSVGIGQISSEVPQNLSASRPQDRQFILSSKKLLLSDSGFYLCTWSALAGGYNEQFFGPGTRLTVL.

The V and J genes are TRBV6-1 and TRBJ1-2, with TRBD1 matching 9 bases. The CDR3 totals 17 residues. Germline CDR1 MNHNS, CDR2 SASEGT. The V gene end was trimmed by 4 bases and the J gene end by 4 bases; junction bases not matched to a gene: 13. DNA for the CDR3: TGTGCCAGCAGTGGGGCCCGACAGGGGGTGGGCGCCTATGGCTACACCTTC. Its translation: CASSGARQGVGAYGYTF.

This chain joins TRBV28 and TRBJ1-5; 10 nucleotides align to TRBD1. Germline CDR1 and CDR2: MDHEN and SYDVKM. CDR3 length equals 16 residues. The junction had 8 bases not matched to a gene; V was cut back by 5 bases and J by 4 bases. The CDR3 reads CASSETGTGENQPQHF. CDR3 in DNA: TGTGCCAGCAGTGAGACCGGGACAGGGGAAAATCAGCCCCAGCATTTT.

The chain employs TRBV4-1 and TRBJ2-4; the match to TRBD2 covers 15 bases. Germline V gene lookup returns CDR1 MGHRA and CDR2 YSYEKL. V shed 4 bases, J shed 0 bases, and the junction held 4 bases outside the gene matches. The CDR3 covers 18 residues. Written as DNA, the CDR3 is TGCGCCAGCAGCCTAGGGACTAGCGGGGGGCTAGCCAAAAACATTCAGTACTTC. Translated, it gives CASSLGTSGGLAKNIQYF.

CDR3 in DNA: TGTGCCACCCGGGGAACTCCGGACAATCAGCCCCAGCATTTT. This sequence encodes CATRGTPDNQPQHF. The chain carries TRBV28 and TRBJ1-5; unclear D gene. Between the trimmed V and J ends, which lost 10 bases and 3 bases, there was a span of 16 bases. This CDR3 contains 14 residues. Germline V lookup: CDR1 MDHEN, CDR2 SYDVKM. Drawing the rest from reference TRBV28 and TRBJ1-5, the complete variable domain is DVKVTQSSRYLVKRTGEKVFLECVQDMDHENMFWYRQDPGLGLRLIYFSYDVKMKEKGDIPEGYSVSREKKERFSLILESASTNQTSMYLCATRGTPDNQPQHFGDGTRLSIL.

The CDR3 sequence: CASRGSGSYEQYF. CDR3 bases: TGTGCCAGCAGGGGGTCGGGGAGCTACGAGCAGTACTTC. The chain uses TRBV2 and TRBJ2-7, with TRBD2 as a possible D gene (5 bases). V was pared by 6 bases and J by 3 bases, with 12 bases between. Germline V gives CDR1 SNHLY, CDR2 FYNNEI. This CDR3 spans 13 amino acids.

V gene TRBV18 combines with J gene TRBJ1-5; D is perhaps TRBD1 (5 bases). The V end lost 3 bases, the J end lost 3 bases, and 9 bases lay between the germline ends. The CDR3 covers 14 residues. Germline-derived CDR1 and CDR2 are KGHSH and LQKENI. The CDR3 region is CASSPGLDNQPQHF. CDR3 in DNA: TGTGCCAGCTCACCGGGACTCGACAATCAGCCCCAGCATTTT. Filled out from reference TRBV18 and TRBJ1-5, the complete variable domain reads NAGVMQNPRHLVRRRGQEARLRCSPMKGHSHVYWYRQLPEEGLKFMVYLQKENIIDESGMPKERFSAEFPKEGPSILRIQQVVRGDSAAYFCASSPGLDNQPQHFGDGTRLSIL.

With regard to this clone: The junction shows a germline mismatch at one end, possibly a read error. Here the CDR3 reads CSSRKTGSNQPQHF. The DNA for the CDR3 is TGTTCCAGCAGAAAGACAGGAAGCAATCAGCCCCAGCATTTT. The chain employs TRBV7-9 and TRBJ1-5, with D possibly matching TRBD1 (6 bases). CDR1 SEHNR and CDR2 FQNEAQ come from the germline V gene (reference sequence). The CDR3 is made up of 14 amino acids.

A single count supports this clone. V is TRBV11-1 and J is TRBJ1-4; D remains unclear. The CDR3 totals 15 residues. Germline CDR1 and CDR2: SGHAT and FQDESV (reference sequence). V lost 1 base and J lost 12, with 18 bases in between. DNA of the CDR3: TGTGCCAGCAGCTTAGGAGACGCCGTCGACGGGGAACTGTTTTTT. Its translation: CASSLGDAVDGELFF.

Details on this clone: Other DNA sequences from this sample encode an identical CDR3 as well. CDR3 residues: CASRERQRQFF. The CDR3, as DNA: TGTGCCAGCAGGGAGCGACAGCGACAGTTCTTC. The chain employs TRBV6-5 and TRBJ2-1; TRBD1 might be the D (5 bases). CDR1 is MNHEY, CDR2 SVGAGI, per germline. The CDR3 contains 11 residues. Trimming removed 6 bases at V and 13 bases at J, with 13 bases between.

The chain recombines TRBV4-1 with TRBJ1-5; 7 bases are shared with TRBD1. J was trimmed by 6 bases and V by 1 base; bases with no gene match: 12. CDR1 MGHRA and CDR2 YSYEKL come from the germline V gene. The CDR3 has 17 amino acids. CDR3 sequence: CASSQAPGAGGSQPQHF. The DNA of the CDR3 is TGCGCCAGCAGCCAAGCCCCGGGGGCAGGGGGAAGTCAGCCCCAGCATTTT.

J is TRBJ2-7 and V is TRBV9, with D possibly matching TRBD2 (6 bases). The CDR3 has 15 residues. The V gene lost 5 bases and the J gene lost 1 base, with 16 bases spanning the gap. The V gene's germline CDR1 is SGDLS and CDR2 YYNGEE. CDR3 sequence (DNA): TGTGCCAGCAGGCTCCGGGACTTGATATCCTACGAGCAGTACTTC. It encodes CASRLRDLISYEQYF. Variable domain in full (rest from reference TRBV9 and TRBJ2-7): DSGVTQTPKHLITATGQRVTLRCSPRSGDLSVYWYQQSLDQGLQFLIQYYNGEERAKGNILERFSAQQFPDLHSELNLSSLELGDSALYFCASRLRDLISYEQYFGPGTRLTVT.

This clone was seen a handful of times. V usage is TRBV4-1 and J usage is TRBJ1-2; tentative D call: TRBD1 (6 bases). This CDR3 contains 17 residues. CDR1 and CDR2 from the germline V gene are MGHRA and YSYEKL. Trimming cost V 0 bases and J 2 bases, with 16 bases left between them. The CDR3 nucleotides are TGCGCCAGCAGCCAAGATAGCGACTCAGGACAGAACTATGGCTACACCTTC. Translating gives CASSQDSDSGQNYGYTF.

The chain combines TRBV7-2 with TRBJ2-5; 14 bases agree with TRBD2. CDR1 and CDR2 (germline): SGHTA, FQGNSA. The junction had 3 bases not matched to a gene; V was cut back by 3 bases and J by 3 bases. The CDR3 totals 16 residues. CDR3 sequence (DNA): TGTGCCAGCAGCTTTGGGACTAGCGGGGGAAAAGAGACCCAGTACTTC. As protein: CASSFGTSGGKETQYF.

This chain uses TRBV7-9 with TRBJ2-3; 7 bases agree with TRBD2. Trimming removed 5 bases from V and 4 bases from J; junction bases left unmatched: 3. The CDR3 spans 13 residues. CDR1 and CDR2 (germline): SEHNR, FQNEAQ (reference sequence). This chain's CDR3 is CASSPGGSDTQYF. In nucleotides, the CDR3 is TGTGCCAGCAGCCCCGGGGGGTCAGATACGCAGTATTTT.

The chain is built from TRBV28 and TRBJ1-1; D is undetermined. CDR1 and CDR2 from the germline V gene are MDHEN and SYDVKM. V was trimmed by 4 bases and J by 8 bases, leaving 8 bases between them. This CDR3 has 11 amino acids. The CDR3 DNA is TGTGCCAGCAGTTCAAGAGGGGAAGCTTTCTTT. It encodes CASSSRGEAFF.

The rearrangement joins TRBV2 to TRBJ1-5, with D uncertain. Germline lookup yields CDR1 SNHLY and CDR2 FYNNEI. This CDR3 region has 12 residues. With 8 bases removed from V and 0 bases from J, the gap between germline ends came to 5 bases. In nucleotides, the CDR3 is TGTGCCAGCCACAATAGCAATCAGCCCCAGCATTTT. Encoded protein: CASHNSNQPQHF. Together with reference TRBV2 and TRBJ1-5, the CDR3 gives the full variable domain: EPEVTQTPSHQVTQMGQEVILRCVPISNHLYFYWYRQILGQKVEFLVSFYNNEISEKSEIFDDQFSVERPDGSNFTLKIRSTKLEDSAMYFCASHNSNQPQHFGDGTRLSIL.

There are a few counts of this clone. The chain is built from TRBV7-2 and TRBJ1-1; D is unresolved. CDR1 and CDR2 from the germline V gene are SGHTA and FQGNSA. Trimming removed 1 base from V and 6 bases from J, with 15 bases in between. The CDR3 covers 15 residues. The CDR3 spells CASSLEGSLSPEAFF. The CDR3 DNA reads as TGTGCCAGCAGCTTAGAAGGGAGCCTTAGTCCTGAAGCTTTCTTT.

The CDR3: CASSLVRDRFTDTQYF. DNA of the CDR3: TGTGCCAGCAGCTTAGTTCGGGATAGATTCACAGATACGCAGTATTTT. The rearrangement joins TRBV7-8 to TRBJ2-3, with D perhaps TRBD2 (5 bases). CDR1 SGHVS and CDR2 FQNEAQ come from the germline V gene. CDR3 length: 16 residues. Trimming removed 1 base from V and 2 bases from J, with 13 bases in between. Together with reference TRBV7-8 and TRBJ2-3, the CDR3 gives the full variable domain: GAGVSQSPRYKVAKRGQDVALRCDPISGHVSLFWYQQALGQGPEFLTYFQNEAQLDKSGLPSDRFFAERPEGSVSTLKIQRTQQEDSAVYLCASSLVRDRFTDTQYFGPGTRLTVL.